This T cell receptor beta chain is from a study of human T cells and chemical hapten exposure. The overall study: Cases of alopecia areata, totalis or universalis occurred in a predominantly female patient group.

Study-wide results and limits: TCRs exceeding 1 in 1000 frequency stayed unchanged with DPC sensitization.

TCRdb analysed the RACE reads with MiXCR anew, one entry per CDR3 protein. This sample has over 40,000 distinct CDR3 sequences, with 3% to 4% found just once. Ten or more counts support this clonotype. What it recognizes is unknown. Time point given: patch test 2, 6 weeks after DPC sensitization. As to treatment: therapeutic diphenylcyclopropenone sensitization with weekly scalp DPC. This CDR3 contains 16 residues. Trimming cost V 5 bases and J 2 bases, with 19 bases left between them. Germline V lookup: CDR1 SGHVS, CDR2 FQNEAQ. The source of this sequence is a man between 40 and 49 years old with alopecia areata. Some clones in this sample may be carry-over from other donors' samples. This specimen consisted of whole blood, obtained in connection with sensitization to the hapten diphenylcyclopropenone (DPC). V is TRBV7-8 and J is TRBJ2-7, with a possible D match to TRBD1 (5 bases). CDR3 in amino acids: CASSPAGHTITYEQYF. DNA of the CDR3: TGTGCCAGCAGCCCTGCTGGACACACGATTACCTACGAGCAGTACTTC. Complete variable domain (other parts from reference TRBV7-8 and TRBJ2-7): GAGVSQSPRYKVAKRGQDVALRCDPISGHVSLFWYQQALGQGPEFLTYFQNEAQLDKSGLPSDRFFAERPEGSVSTLKIQRTQQEDSAVYLCASSPAGHTITYEQYFGPGTRLTVT.